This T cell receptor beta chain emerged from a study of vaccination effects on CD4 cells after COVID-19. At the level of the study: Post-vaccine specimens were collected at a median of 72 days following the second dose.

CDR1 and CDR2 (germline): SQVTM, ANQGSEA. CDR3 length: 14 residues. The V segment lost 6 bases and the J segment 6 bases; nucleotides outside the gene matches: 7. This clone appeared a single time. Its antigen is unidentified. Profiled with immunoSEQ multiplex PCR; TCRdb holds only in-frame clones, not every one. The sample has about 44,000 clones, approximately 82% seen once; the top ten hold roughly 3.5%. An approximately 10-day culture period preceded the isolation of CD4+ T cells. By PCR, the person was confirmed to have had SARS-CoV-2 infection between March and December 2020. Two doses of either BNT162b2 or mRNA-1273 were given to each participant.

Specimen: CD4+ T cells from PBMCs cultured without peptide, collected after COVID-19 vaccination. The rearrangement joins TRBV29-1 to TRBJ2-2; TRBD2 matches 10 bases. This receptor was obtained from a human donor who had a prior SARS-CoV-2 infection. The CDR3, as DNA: TGCAGCGTGACCGGGACTAGCGTGGCCGGGGAGCTGTTTTTT. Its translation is CSVTGTSVAGELFF.